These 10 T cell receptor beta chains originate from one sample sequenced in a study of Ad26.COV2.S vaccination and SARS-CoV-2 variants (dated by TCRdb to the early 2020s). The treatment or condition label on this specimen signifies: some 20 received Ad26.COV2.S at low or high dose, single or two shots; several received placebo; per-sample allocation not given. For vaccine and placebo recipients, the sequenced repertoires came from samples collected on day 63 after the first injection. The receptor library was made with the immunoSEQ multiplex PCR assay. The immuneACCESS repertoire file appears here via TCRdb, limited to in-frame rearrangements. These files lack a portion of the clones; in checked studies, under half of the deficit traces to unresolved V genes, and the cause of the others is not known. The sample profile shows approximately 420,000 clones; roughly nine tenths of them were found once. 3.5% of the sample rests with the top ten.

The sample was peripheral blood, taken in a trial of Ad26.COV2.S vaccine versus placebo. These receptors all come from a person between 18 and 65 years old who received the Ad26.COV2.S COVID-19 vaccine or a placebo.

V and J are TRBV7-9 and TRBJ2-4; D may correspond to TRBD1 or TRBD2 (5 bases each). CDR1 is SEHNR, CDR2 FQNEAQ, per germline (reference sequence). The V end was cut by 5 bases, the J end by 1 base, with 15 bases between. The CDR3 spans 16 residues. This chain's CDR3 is CASSPFLGVAKNIQYF. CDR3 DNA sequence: TGTGCCAGCAGCCCATTCCTGGGGGTGGCCAAAAACATTCAGTACTTC.

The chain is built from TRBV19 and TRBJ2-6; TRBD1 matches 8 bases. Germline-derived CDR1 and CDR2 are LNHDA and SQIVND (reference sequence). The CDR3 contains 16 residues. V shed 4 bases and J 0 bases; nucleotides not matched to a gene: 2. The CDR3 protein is CASSRGQVSGANVLTF. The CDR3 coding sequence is TGTGCCAGTAGTAGGGGACAGGTCTCTGGGGCCAACGTCCTGACTTTC.

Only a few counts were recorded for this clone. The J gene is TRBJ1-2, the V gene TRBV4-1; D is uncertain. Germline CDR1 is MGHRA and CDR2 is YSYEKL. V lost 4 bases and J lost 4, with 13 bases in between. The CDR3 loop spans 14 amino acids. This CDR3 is CASSRPDTFYGYTF. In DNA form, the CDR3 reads TGCGCCAGCAGCCGCCCTGACACGTTCTATGGCTACACCTTC.

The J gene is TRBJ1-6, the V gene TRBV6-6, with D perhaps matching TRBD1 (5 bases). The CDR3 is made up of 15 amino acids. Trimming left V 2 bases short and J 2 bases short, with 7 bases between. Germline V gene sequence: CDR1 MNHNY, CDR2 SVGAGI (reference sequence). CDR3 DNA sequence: TGTGCCAGCAGTTACGGGGGGACCTATAATTCACCCCTCCACTTT. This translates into CASSYGGTYNSPLHF.

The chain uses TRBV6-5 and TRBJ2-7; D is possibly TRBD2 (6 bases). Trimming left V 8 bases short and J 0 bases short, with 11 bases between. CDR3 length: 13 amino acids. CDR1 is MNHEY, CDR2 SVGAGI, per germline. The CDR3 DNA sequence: TGTGCCAGCGGAATTAGCGGCTCCTACGAGCAGTACTTC. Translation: CASGISGSYEQYF.

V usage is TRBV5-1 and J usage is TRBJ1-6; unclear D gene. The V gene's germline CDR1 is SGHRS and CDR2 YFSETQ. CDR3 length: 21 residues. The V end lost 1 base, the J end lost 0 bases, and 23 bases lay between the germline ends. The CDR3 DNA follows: TGCGCCAGCAGCTTGCTCCCAACGGGAGGGAACCTATACTCCTATAATTCACCCCTCCACTTT. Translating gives CASSLLPTGGNLYSYNSPLHF.

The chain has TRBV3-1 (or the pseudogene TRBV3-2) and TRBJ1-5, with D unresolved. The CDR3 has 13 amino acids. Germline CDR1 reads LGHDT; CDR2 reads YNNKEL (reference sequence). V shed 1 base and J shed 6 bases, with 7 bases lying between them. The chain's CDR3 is CASSQASAQPQHF. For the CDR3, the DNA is TGTGCCAGCAGCCAAGCTTCAGCTCAGCCCCAGCATTTT.

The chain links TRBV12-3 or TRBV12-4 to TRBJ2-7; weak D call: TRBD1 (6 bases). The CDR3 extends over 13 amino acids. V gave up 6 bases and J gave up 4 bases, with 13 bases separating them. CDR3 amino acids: CASSLGHSYEQYF. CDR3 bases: TGTGCCAGCAGCCTGGGACACAGTTACGAGCAGTACTTC.

CDR3 sequence: CASSLFNEQFF. CDR3 coding DNA: TGTGCCAGCAGCTTATTCAATGAGCAGTTCTTC. The chain recombines TRBV7-2 with TRBJ2-1; D uncertain. CDR3 length: 11 residues. In germline, CDR1 is SGHTA, CDR2 FQGNSA. V lost 2 bases and J 6 bases, leaving 2 bases between the germline ends.

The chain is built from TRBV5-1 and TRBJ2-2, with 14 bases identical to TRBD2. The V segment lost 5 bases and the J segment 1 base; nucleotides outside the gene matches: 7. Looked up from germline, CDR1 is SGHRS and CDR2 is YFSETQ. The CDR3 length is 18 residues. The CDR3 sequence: CASRVATSGGENTGELFF. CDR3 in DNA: TGCGCCAGCAGGGTCGCGACTAGCGGGGGGGAGAACACCGGGGAGCTGTTTTTT.